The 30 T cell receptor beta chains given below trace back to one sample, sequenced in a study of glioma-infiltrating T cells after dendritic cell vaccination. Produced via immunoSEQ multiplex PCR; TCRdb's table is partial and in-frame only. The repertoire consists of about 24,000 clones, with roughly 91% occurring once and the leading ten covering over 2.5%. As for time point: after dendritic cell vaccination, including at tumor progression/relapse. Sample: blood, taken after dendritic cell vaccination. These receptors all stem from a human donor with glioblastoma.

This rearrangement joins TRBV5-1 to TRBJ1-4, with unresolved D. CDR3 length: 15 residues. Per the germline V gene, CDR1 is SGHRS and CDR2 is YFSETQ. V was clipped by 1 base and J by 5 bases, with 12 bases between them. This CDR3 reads CASSLNPGLNEKLFF. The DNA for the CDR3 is TGCGCCAGCAGCTTGAATCCAGGACTCAATGAAAAACTGTTTTTT.

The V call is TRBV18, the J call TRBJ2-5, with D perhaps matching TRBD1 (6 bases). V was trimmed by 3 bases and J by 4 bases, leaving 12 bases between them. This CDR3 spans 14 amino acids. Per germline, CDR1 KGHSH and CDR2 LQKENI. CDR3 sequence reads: CASSPGAGRETQYF. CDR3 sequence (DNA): TGTGCCAGCTCACCGGGGGCAGGGAGAGAGACCCAGTACTTC.

The CDR3 region has the DNA TGTGCCAGCAGCTTCAGCGAGAACACTGAAGCTTTCTTT. This translates into CASSFSENTEAFF. The chain combines TRBV5-4 with TRBJ1-1; no reliable D call. The germline V gene has CDR1 SGHNT and CDR2 YYREEE (reference sequence). This CDR3 contains 13 residues. Between the trimmed V and J ends, which lost 2 bases and 1 base, there was a span of 6 bases.

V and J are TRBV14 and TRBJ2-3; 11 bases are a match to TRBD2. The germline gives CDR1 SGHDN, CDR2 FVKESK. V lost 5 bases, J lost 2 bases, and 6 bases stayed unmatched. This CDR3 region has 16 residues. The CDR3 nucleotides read TGTGCCAGCAGCAGAATAGCGGGGGGGATCACAGATACGCAGTATTTT. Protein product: CASSRIAGGITDTQYF.

The CDR3 nucleotides are TGTGCCAGCAGCTCCCGGGGGGGTAGGGTAGGGCAGTTCTTC. Translated: CASSSRGGRVGQFF. The gene calls are TRBV5-5 and TRBJ2-1; TRBD2 matches 8 bases. J lost 12 bases, V lost 3 bases, and 11 bases had no gene match. The CDR3 has 14 residues. From germline, CDR1 is SGHKS and CDR2 YYEKEE (reference sequence).

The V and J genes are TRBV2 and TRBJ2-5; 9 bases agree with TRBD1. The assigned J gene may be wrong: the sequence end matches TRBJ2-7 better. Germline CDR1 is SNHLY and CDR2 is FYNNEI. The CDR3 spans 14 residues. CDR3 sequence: CASRVGTGKYEQYF. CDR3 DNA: TGTGCCAGCAGGGTAGGGACAGGGAAATACGAGCAGTACTTC.

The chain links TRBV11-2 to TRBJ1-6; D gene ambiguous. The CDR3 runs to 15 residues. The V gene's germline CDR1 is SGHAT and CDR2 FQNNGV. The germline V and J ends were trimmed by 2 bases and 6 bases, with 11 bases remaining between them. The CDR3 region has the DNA TGTGCCAGCAGCTTACCCGTCCGGGGTAATTCACCCCTCCACTTT. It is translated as CASSLPVRGNSPLHF.

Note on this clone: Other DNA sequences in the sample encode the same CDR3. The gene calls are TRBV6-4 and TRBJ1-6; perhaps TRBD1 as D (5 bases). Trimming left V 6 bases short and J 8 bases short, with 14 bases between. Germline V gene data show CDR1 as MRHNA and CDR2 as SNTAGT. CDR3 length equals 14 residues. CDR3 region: CASSLTDLDSPLHF. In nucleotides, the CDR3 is TGTGCCAGCAGCTTGACAGACTTGGATTCACCCCTCCACTTT.

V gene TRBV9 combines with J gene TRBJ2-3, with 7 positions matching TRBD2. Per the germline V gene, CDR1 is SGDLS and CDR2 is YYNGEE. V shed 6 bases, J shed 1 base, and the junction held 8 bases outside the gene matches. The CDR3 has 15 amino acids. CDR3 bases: TGTGCCAGCACGACGGGGCTAGCGGGCACAGATACGCAGTATTTT. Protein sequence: CASTTGLAGTDTQYF.

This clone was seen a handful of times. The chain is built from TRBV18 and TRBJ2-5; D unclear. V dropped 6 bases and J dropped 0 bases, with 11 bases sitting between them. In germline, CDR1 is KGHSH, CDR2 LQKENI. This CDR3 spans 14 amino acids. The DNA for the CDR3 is TGTGCCAGCTCCCCAACATTGTACCAAGAGACCCAGTACTTC. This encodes CASSPTLYQETQYF. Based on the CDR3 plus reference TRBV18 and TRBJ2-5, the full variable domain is NAGVMQNPRHLVRRRGQEARLRCSPMKGHSHVYWYRQLPEEGLKFMVYLQKENIIDESGMPKERFSAEFPKEGPSILRIQQVVRGDSAAYFCASSPTLYQETQYFGPGTRLLVL.

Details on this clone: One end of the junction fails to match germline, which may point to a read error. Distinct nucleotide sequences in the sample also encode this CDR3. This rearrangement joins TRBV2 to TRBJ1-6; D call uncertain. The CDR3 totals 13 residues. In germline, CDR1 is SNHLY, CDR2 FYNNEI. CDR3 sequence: CASISLTNPPLHF. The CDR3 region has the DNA TGTGCCAGCATAAGCCTCACTAATCCACCCCTCCACTTT.

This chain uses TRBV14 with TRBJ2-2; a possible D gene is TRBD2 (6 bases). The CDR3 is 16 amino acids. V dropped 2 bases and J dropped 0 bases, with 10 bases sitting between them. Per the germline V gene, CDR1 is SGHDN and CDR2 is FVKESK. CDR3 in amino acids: CASSQILAPNTGELFF. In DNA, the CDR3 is TGTGCCAGCAGCCAAATACTAGCCCCGAACACCGGGGAGCTGTTTTTT.

CDR3 DNA sequence: TGTGCCAGCAGTATCACAGGGATCTACAATGAGCAGTTCTTC. It translates to CASSITGIYNEQFF. The chain couples TRBV28 to TRBJ2-1, with D possibly matching TRBD1 (6 bases). Trimming removed 5 bases from V and 3 bases from J, with 11 bases in between. The CDR3 totals 14 residues. Germline CDR1 is MDHEN and CDR2 is SYDVKM.

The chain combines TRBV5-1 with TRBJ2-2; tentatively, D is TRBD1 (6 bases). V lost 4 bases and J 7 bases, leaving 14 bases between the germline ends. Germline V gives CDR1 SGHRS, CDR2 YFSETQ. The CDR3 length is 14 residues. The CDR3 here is CASSPDRHVGELFF. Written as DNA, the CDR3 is TGCGCCAGCAGCCCCGACAGGCACGTCGGGGAGCTGTTTTTT. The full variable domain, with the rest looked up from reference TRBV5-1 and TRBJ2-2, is KAGVTQTPRYLIKTRGQQVTLSCSPISGHRSVSWYQQTPGQGLQFLFEYFSETQRNKGNFPGRFSGRQFSNSRSEMNVSTLELGDSALYLCASSPDRHVGELFFGEGSRLTVL.

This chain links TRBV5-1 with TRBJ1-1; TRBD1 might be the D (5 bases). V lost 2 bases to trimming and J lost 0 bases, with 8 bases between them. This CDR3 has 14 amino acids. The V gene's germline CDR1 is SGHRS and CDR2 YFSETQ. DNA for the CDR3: TGCGCCAGCAGCTTTTTGGACATGAACACTGAAGCTTTCTTT. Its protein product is CASSFLDMNTEAFF.

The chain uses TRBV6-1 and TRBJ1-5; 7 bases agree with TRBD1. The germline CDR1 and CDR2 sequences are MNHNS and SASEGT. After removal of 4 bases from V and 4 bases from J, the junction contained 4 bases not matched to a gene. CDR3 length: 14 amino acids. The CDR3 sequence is CASSVRDSNQPQHF. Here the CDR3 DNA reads TGTGCCAGCAGTGTGAGGGACAGTAATCAGCCCCAGCATTTT.

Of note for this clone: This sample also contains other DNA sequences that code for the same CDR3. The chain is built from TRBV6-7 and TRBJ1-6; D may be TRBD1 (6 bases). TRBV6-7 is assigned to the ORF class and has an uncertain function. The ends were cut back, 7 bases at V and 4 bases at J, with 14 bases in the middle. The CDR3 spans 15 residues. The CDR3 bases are TGTGCCAGCACTGCGGGGGCTGCATATAATTCACCCCTCCACTTT. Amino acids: CASTAGAAYNSPLHF.

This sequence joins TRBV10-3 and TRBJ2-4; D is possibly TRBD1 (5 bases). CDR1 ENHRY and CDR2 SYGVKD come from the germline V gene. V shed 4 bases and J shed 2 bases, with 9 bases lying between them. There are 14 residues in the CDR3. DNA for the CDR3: TGTGCCATCAGTGCCCAGGGTACCAAAAACATTCAGTACTTC. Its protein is CAISAQGTKNIQYF.

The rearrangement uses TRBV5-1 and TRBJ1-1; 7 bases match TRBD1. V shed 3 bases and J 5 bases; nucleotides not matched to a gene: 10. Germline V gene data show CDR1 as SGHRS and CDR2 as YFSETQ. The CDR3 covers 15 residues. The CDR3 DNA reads TGCGCCAGCAGCTCCGTCGACAGGGTTAATACTGAAGCTTTCTTT. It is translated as CASSSVDRVNTEAFF.

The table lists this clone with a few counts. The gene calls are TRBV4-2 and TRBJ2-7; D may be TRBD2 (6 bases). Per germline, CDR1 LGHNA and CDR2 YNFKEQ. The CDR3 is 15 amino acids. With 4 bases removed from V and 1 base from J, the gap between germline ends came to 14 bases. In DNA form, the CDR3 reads TGTGCCAGCAGCCCAGAGATTAGCGGATCCTACGAGCAGTACTTC. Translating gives CASSPEISGSYEQYF.

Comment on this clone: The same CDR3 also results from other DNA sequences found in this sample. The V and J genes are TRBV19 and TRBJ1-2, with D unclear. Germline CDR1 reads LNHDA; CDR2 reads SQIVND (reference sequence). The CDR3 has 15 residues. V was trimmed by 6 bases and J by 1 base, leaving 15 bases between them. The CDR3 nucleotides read TGTGCCAGTAGCCCACAACCGGAGGGTAACTATGGCTACACCTTC. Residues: CASSPQPEGNYGYTF. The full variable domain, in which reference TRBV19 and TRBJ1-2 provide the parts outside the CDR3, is DGGITQSPKYLFRKEGQNVTLSCEQNLNHDAMYWYRQDPGQGLRLIYYSQIVNDFQKGDIAEGYSVSREKKESFPLTVTSAQKNPTAFYLCASSPQPEGNYGYTFGSGTRLTVV.

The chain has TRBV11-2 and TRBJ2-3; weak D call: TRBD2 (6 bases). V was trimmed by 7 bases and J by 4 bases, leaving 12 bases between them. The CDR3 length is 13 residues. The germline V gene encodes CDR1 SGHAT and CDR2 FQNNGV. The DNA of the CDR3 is TGTGCCAGCACCCGACTAGACTCAGATACGCAGTATTTT. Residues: CASTRLDSDTQYF. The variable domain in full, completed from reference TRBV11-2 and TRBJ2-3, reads EAGVAQSPRYKIIEKRQSVAFWCNPISGHATLYWYQQILGQGPKLLIQFQNNGVVDDSQLPKDRFSAERLKGVDSTLKIQPAKLEDSAVYLCASTRLDSDTQYFGPGTRLTVL.

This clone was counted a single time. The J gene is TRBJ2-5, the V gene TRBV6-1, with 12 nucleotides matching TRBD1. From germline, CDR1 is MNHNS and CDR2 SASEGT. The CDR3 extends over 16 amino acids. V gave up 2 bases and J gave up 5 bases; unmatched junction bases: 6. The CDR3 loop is CASSESGTGGRETQYF. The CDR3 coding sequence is TGTGCCAGCAGTGAAAGTGGGACAGGGGGCCGGGAGACCCAGTACTTC.

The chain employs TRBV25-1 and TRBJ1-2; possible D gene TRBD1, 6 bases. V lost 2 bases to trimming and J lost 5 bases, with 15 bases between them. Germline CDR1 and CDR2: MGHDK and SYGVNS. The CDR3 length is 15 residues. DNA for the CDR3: TGTGCCAGCAGTGAAGGGGCGGGGGCTCTATATGGCTACACCTTC. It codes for CASSEGAGALYGYTF.

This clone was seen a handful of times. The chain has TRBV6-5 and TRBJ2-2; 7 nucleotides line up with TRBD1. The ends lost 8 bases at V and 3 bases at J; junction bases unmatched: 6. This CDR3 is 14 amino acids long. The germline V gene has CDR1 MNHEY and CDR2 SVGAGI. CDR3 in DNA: TGTGCCAGCCAAAAAGACAGGGACACCGGGGAGCTGTTTTTT. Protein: CASQKDRDTGELFF.

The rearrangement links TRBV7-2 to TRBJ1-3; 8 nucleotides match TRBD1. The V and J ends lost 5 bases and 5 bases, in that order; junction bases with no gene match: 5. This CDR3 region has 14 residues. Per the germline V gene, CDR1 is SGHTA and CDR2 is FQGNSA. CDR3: CASSEQGVRNTIYF. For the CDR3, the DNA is TGTGCCAGCAGCGAACAGGGGGTCAGAAACACCATATATTTT.

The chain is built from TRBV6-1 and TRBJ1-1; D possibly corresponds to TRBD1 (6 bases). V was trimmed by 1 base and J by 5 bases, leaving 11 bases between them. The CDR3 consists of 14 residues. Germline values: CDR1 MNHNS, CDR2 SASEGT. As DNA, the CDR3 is TGTGCCAGCAGTGAAGGTATCAGGGGAACTGAAGCTTTCTTT. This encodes CASSEGIRGTEAFF.

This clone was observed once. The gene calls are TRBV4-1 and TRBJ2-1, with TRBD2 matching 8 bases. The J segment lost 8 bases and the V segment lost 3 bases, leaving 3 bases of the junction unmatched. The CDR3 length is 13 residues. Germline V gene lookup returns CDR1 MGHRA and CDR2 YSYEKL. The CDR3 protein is CASSQGLGDEQFF. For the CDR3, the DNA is TGCGCCAGCAGCCAGGGACTAGGGGATGAGCAGTTCTTC.

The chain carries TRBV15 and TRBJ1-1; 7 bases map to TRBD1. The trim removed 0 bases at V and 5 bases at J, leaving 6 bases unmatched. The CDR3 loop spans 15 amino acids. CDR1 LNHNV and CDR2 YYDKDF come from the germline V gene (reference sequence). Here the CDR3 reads CATSRDRGSGTEAFF. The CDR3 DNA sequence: TGTGCCACCAGCAGAGACAGGGGGAGTGGTACTGAAGCTTTCTTT.

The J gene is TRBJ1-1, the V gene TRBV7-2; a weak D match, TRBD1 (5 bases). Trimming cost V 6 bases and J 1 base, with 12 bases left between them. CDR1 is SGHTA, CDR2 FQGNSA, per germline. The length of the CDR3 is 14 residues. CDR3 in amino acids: CASRTRGGNTEAFF. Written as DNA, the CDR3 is TGTGCCAGCAGAACAAGGGGCGGGAACACTGAAGCTTTCTTT.